Below are 25 T cell receptor beta chains sequenced from a single sample in a study of CD8 T cells in ankylosing spondylitis. Study outcomes and limitations: A motif in TCR beta, a set of under 10 highly homologous variants, appeared characteristic of ankylosing spondylitis blood.

No antigens are known for them. TCRdb called the 5' RACE reads again in MiXCR, with one record for every CDR3 protein. The table records a few hundred thousand distinct CDR3 sequences, more than 5.5% of them present only once. Sequenced material: blood, either unsorted or a sorted T cell fraction (not recorded which). These receptors were collected from a male donor with ankylosing spondylitis.

In its sample, this clonotype was seen many times. This chain connects TRBV6-1 to TRBJ1-1; TRBD1 might be the D (6 bases). Germline assignment: CDR1 MNHNS and CDR2 SASEGT. This CDR3 has 13 amino acids. V lost 5 bases and J lost 3, with 10 bases in between. The CDR3 loop reads CASSPGADTEAFF. CDR3 DNA: TGTGCCAGCAGTCCGGGGGCGGACACTGAAGCTTTCTTT.

There are many counts of this clonotype. V is TRBV4-3 and J is TRBJ2-4, with D perhaps TRBD2 (6 bases). Per the germline V gene, CDR1 is LGHNA and CDR2 is YSLEER. The CDR3 is made up of 19 amino acids. V gave up 2 bases and J gave up 0 bases, with 20 bases separating them. The CDR3 nucleotides are TGCGCCAGCAGCCAACTTTACCCAGGAGGGAAGATAGCCAAAAACATTCAGTACTTC. Translating gives CASSQLYPGGKIAKNIQYF.

This clonotype has ten or more counts. J is TRBJ2-7 and V is TRBV29-1; 8 nucleotides align to TRBD2. The CDR3 is 13 residues long. Germline values: CDR1 SQVTM, CDR2 ANQGSEA. J was trimmed by 2 bases and V by 6 bases; bases with no gene match: 6. CDR3 DNA sequence: TGCAGCGTCGGATCGACTAGCGCCTACGAGCAGTACTTC. This gives the protein CSVGSTSAYEQYF.

This clonotype was seen repeatedly, ten times or more. The chain is built from TRBV27 and TRBJ1-1; 7 bases are shared with TRBD1. Germline CDR1 MNHEY, CDR2 SMNVEV (reference sequence). The CDR3 extends over 15 amino acids. The V gene end was trimmed by 2 bases and the J gene end by 3 bases; junction bases not matched to a gene: 6. The CDR3 protein is CASSLIGTAYTEAFF. The CDR3, as DNA: TGTGCCAGCAGTTTAATTGGGACAGCTTACACTGAAGCTTTCTTT.

This clonotype was recorded many times. The chain has TRBV7-8 and TRBJ2-5; D is uncertain. Per germline, CDR1 SGHVS and CDR2 FQNEAQ. This CDR3 comprises 11 residues. Trimming stripped 4 bases from V and 3 bases from J, with 3 bases between. CDR3 sequence reads: CASSSEETQYF. DNA for the CDR3: TGTGCCAGCAGCTCGGAAGAGACCCAGTACTTC.

This clonotype was seen only a few times. The V call is TRBV20-1, the J call TRBJ2-1, with a tentative D call TRBD2 (5 bases). The V and J ends lost 1 base and 3 bases respectively, with 16 bases between them. Germline CDR1 DFQATT, CDR2 SNEGSKA (reference sequence). CDR3 length: 16 residues. CDR3 nucleotides: TGCAGTGCTAGAGTACGTGGGAGTTCCTTCTACAATGAGCAGTTCTTC. Its translation: CSARVRGSSFYNEQFF.

This clonotype has a count of ten or more. V usage is TRBV27 and J usage is TRBJ2-1; D remains unclear. Germline CDR1 is MNHEY and CDR2 is SMNVEV (reference sequence). This CDR3 has 12 amino acids. Trimming removed 6 bases from V and 6 bases from J, with 9 bases in between. CDR3 protein: CASRDHINEQFF. CDR3 DNA sequence: TGTGCCAGCAGAGACCATATCAATGAGCAGTTCTTC.

This clonotype was picked up many times. This rearrangement joins TRBV27 to TRBJ1-2; TRBD1 matches 10 bases. The CDR3 consists of 15 residues. V was pared by 2 bases and J by 2 bases, with 2 bases of the junction left unmatched. Germline CDR1 MNHEY, CDR2 SMNVEV (reference sequence). CDR3 nucleotide sequence: TGTGCCAGCAGTTTAGGGACAGGGGCGAACTATGGCTACACCTTC. This translates into CASSLGTGANYGYTF.

Remarks on this clonotype: A much larger clone sits a single nucleotide away, making a read error possible. The chain couples TRBV7-9 to TRBJ2-4, with D uncertain. This CDR3 spans 16 amino acids. The V end was cut by 5 bases, the J end by 0 bases, with 14 bases between. CDR1 SEHNR and CDR2 FQNEAQ come from the germline V gene (reference sequence). The CDR3 loop reads CASSSPEKLAKNIQYF. Here the CDR3 DNA reads TGTGCCAGCAGCAGCCCCGAAAAACTAGCCAAAAACATTCAGTACTTC.

There are many counts of this clonotype. The chain has TRBV4-3 and TRBJ1-5; D uncertain. The CDR3 covers 15 residues. V was shortened by 0 bases and J by 9 bases, with 15 bases between the two germline ends. Germline V gene lookup returns CDR1 LGHNA and CDR2 YSLEER. The chain's CDR3 is CASSQEDTQEGPQHF. In nucleotides, the CDR3 is TGCGCCAGCAGCCAAGAAGACACTCAAGAAGGGCCCCAGCATTTT.

The sample holds many counts of this clonotype. The genes are TRBV10-3 and TRBJ1-4, with 8 bases matching TRBD1. CDR1 and CDR2 from the germline V gene are ENHRY and SYGVKD. V was clipped by 2 bases and J by 6 bases; unmatched bases: 2. This CDR3 contains 14 residues. CDR3 loop: CAISEGTGYEKLFF. CDR3 nucleotides: TGTGCCATCAGTGAGGGGACAGGTTATGAAAAACTGTTTTTT.

This clonotype was observed many times. The chain uses TRBV28 and TRBJ2-7, with D perhaps matching TRBD2 (7 bases). The germline V gene has CDR1 MDHEN and CDR2 SYDVKM. V was pared by 4 bases and J by 5 bases, with 15 bases between. There are 14 residues in the CDR3. CDR3 loop: CASSSGGRFDEQYF. The CDR3 coding sequence is TGTGCCAGCAGTTCCGGGGGGCGTTTTGACGAGCAGTACTTC.

Many counts were recorded for this clonotype. The chain has TRBV2 and TRBJ1-2; D gene unclear. This CDR3 has 13 amino acids. V lost 10 bases to trimming and J lost 4 bases, with 16 bases between them. The germline gives CDR1 SNHLY, CDR2 FYNNEI. In nucleotides, the CDR3 is TGTGCCACCCACCCCACGGGCGCCTATGGCTACACCTTC. The encoded protein is CATHPTGAYGYTF.

This clonotype was counted ten times or more. This chain joins TRBV3-1 and TRBJ1-2, with a tentative D call TRBD1 (5 bases). This CDR3 contains 15 residues. The V end was cut by 6 bases, the J end by 5 bases, with 19 bases between. The germline gives CDR1 LGHDT, CDR2 YNNKEL (reference sequence). CDR3 residues: CASRYGGNDRYGYTF. The CDR3 DNA reads as TGTGCCAGCAGGTACGGGGGAAACGACCGATATGGCTACACCTTC.

This clonotype was seen many times. The chain couples TRBV20-1 to TRBJ1-2; D not resolved. Trimming removed 3 bases from V and 4 bases from J, with 15 bases in between. Germline V lookup: CDR1 DFQATT, CDR2 SNEGSKA (reference sequence). The CDR3 totals 14 residues. CDR3 loop: CSASIHFSGYGYTF. As DNA, the CDR3 is TGCAGTGCTAGTATACATTTCTCTGGCTATGGCTACACCTTC.

This clonotype was seen ten or more times. The gene calls are TRBV5-1 and TRBJ2-1; 7 positions match TRBD1. Losses at the gene ends were 5 bases for V and 8 bases for J; bases not matched to a gene: 7. This CDR3 has 13 amino acids. Per the germline V gene, CDR1 is SGHRS and CDR2 is YFSETQ. The CDR3: CASRPQGLDEQFF. The CDR3 DNA reads TGCGCCAGCAGACCACAGGGGCTGGATGAGCAGTTCTTC.

The chain carries TRBV20-1 and TRBJ2-7; TRBD1 might be the D (5 bases). Trimming removed 7 bases from V and 3 bases from J, with 16 bases in between. The CDR3 length is 13 residues. CDR1 is DFQATT and CDR2 is SNEGSKA in the germline V gene (reference sequence). CDR3 residues: CSGTAAGIYEQYF. CDR3 bases: TGCAGTGGAACCGCGGCAGGGATCTACGAGCAGTACTTC.

This clonotype has more than one count but fewer than ten. One end of the junction is discordant with germline, which a read error may explain. The chain is built from TRBV27 and TRBJ2-7, with D uncertain. Germline CDR1 and CDR2: MNHEY and SMNVEV (reference sequence). The length of the CDR3 is 14 residues. CDR3 coding DNA: TGTGCCAGCAGCTTATTCACGACCGGTGACGAGCAGTACTTC. Encoded protein: CASSLFTTGDEQYF.

The rearrangement joins TRBV7-2 to TRBJ2-7, with 7 bases that match TRBD2. CDR3 length: 14 residues. Germline V gene data show CDR1 as SGHTA and CDR2 as FQGNSA. The ends lost 4 bases at V and 2 bases at J; junction bases unmatched: 5. This CDR3 is CASSSGLVPYEQYF. CDR3 DNA sequence: TGTGCCAGCAGCTCCGGACTAGTCCCCTACGAGCAGTACTTC.

This clonotype was recorded many times. CDR3 coding DNA: TGTGCCATCAGTGATCCGGGACTAGCGTACAATGAGCAGTTCTTC. This translates into CAISDPGLAYNEQFF. This chain uses TRBV10-3 with TRBJ2-1, with 10 positions matching TRBD2. The V segment lost 3 bases and the J segment 4 bases; nucleotides outside the gene matches: 3. The CDR3 totals 15 residues. Germline V gene data show CDR1 as ENHRY and CDR2 as SYGVKD.

Many counts were recorded for this clonotype. V usage is TRBV7-9 and J usage is TRBJ1-6; D is ambiguous. Looked up from germline, CDR1 is SEHNR and CDR2 is FQNEAQ (reference sequence). The CDR3 is made up of 16 amino acids. The V end lost 2 bases, the J end lost 2 bases, and 10 bases lay between the germline ends. The CDR3 nucleotides are TGTGCCAGCAGCTTAACTGGGGTGACCTATAATTCACCCCTCCACTTT. Its translation: CASSLTGVTYNSPLHF.

This clonotype was counted many times. The chain combines TRBV7-9 with TRBJ2-3; no definite D call. The CDR3 runs 14 residues. Germline-derived CDR1 and CDR2 are SEHNR and FQNEAQ (reference sequence). V was pared by 2 bases and J by 5 bases, with 11 bases between. The CDR3: CASSLPPDVDTQYF. CDR3 nucleotides: TGTGCCAGCAGCTTACCCCCTGACGTAGATACGCAGTATTTT.

This clonotype showed up many times. V is TRBV7-8 and J is TRBJ1-5, with 12 bases aligning to TRBD1. There are 16 residues in the CDR3. Trimming cost V 5 bases and J 7 bases; bases outside gene matches: 9. Germline CDR1 reads SGHVS; CDR2 reads FQNEAQ. This CDR3 reads CASSTGGQGAGQPQHF. CDR3 bases: TGTGCCAGCAGCACCGGGGGACAGGGGGCAGGGCAGCCCCAGCATTTT.

Ten or more counts support this clonotype. V and J are TRBV7-9 and TRBJ2-6; D gene unclear. Looked up from germline, CDR1 is SEHNR and CDR2 is FQNEAQ (reference sequence). The CDR3 has 15 amino acids. Trimming took off 2 bases at V and 1 base at J, with 6 bases between the two ends. CDR3 amino acids: CASSLRRSGANVLTF. The CDR3 coding sequence is TGTGCCAGCAGCTTACGAAGATCTGGGGCCAACGTCCTGACTTTC.

This clonotype was seen many times. This rearrangement joins TRBV5-5 to TRBJ1-5; D remains ambiguous. This CDR3 comprises 14 residues. Per the germline V gene, CDR1 is SGHKS and CDR2 is YYEKEE (reference sequence). The V end lost 1 base, the J end lost 3 bases, and 8 bases lay between the germline ends. CDR3 loop: CASSLWGINQPQHF. In DNA form, the CDR3 reads TGTGCCAGCAGCTTGTGGGGAATCAATCAGCCCCAGCATTTT.